Detailed here is one T cell receptor (beta chain). Antigen unknown. The CDR3 consists of 15 residues. CDR1 and CDR2 (germline): LGHNA, YNFKEQ. The entry originates in a study of CXCR3-negative and CXCR3-positive naive CD8 T cells. Naive CD8+ T cells showed CD45RO-CCR7+CD27+CD95-. It was by 5' RACE with UMI labels that the TRB cDNA libraries were prepared. TCRdb reanalyzed the 5' RACE reads and collapses them to one entry per CDR3 protein, without DNA. This sample lists some 140,000 distinct CDR3 sequences; its ten largest clones have about 0.48%. Broader study findings: More hydrophobic TRB CDR3s occurred in CXCR3-positive than in CXCR3-negative naive cells.

The sequence came from a human donor in good health. Some clones in this sample may be carry-over from other donors' samples. This chain uses TRBV4-2 with TRBJ2-7; the D call from TCRdb, TRBD2, cannot be confirmed without DNA. Sequenced: naive CXCR3+ CD8+ T cells from blood. Subset specified: CD45RO-CCR7+CD27+CD95- naive CD8+ T cells expressing CXCR3 (TNR3+). Here the CDR3 reads CASSQEWTEGYEQYF.